The 24 T cell receptor beta chains listed next were all sequenced from one sample in a study of blood T cell repertoires in COVID-19. Sequenced by immunoSEQ multiplex PCR; TCRdb stores in-frame clones only, minus some. Here the sample spans 350,000 or so clones, around 87% being singletons. The sample consisted of peripheral blood. All receptors come from a man aged 18 to 29 with active or convalescent COVID-19.

The rearrangement links TRBV7-9 to TRBJ1-4; no reliable D call. The V gene lost 2 bases and the J gene lost 4 bases, with 8 bases spanning the gap. Germline V gene lookup returns CDR1 SEHNR and CDR2 FQNEAQ (reference sequence). The CDR3 is 14 amino acids. CDR3 region: CASSLYGLNEKLFF. Written as DNA, the CDR3 is TGTGCCAGCAGCTTATACGGACTTAATGAAAAACTGTTTTTT.

V and J are TRBV19 and TRBJ2-1, with 8 bases matching TRBD1. The junction had 14 bases not matched to a gene; V was cut back by 4 bases and J by 6 bases. The V gene's germline CDR1 is LNHDA and CDR2 SQIVND (reference sequence). The CDR3 spans 17 residues. The CDR3 protein is CASSKDPQGALFNEQFF. The CDR3 DNA sequence: TGTGCCAGTAGTAAGGACCCTCAGGGGGCCCTTTTCAATGAGCAGTTCTTC.

The chain links TRBV6-5 to TRBJ2-3; 13 bases map to TRBD2. Looked up from germline, CDR1 is MNHEY and CDR2 is SVGAGI. After removal of 1 base from V and 5 bases from J, the junction contained 3 bases not matched to a gene. This CDR3 has 16 amino acids. The CDR3 DNA reads as TGTGCCAGCAGTTACTTACTAGCGGGGGGGTTAGATACGCAGTATTTT. Its translation: CASSYLLAGGLDTQYF.

This clone is a singleton in its sample. This rearrangement joins TRBV5-5 to TRBJ1-2; D not resolved. The V end was cut by 0 bases, the J end by 3 bases, with 12 bases between. CDR1 SGHKS and CDR2 YYEKEE come from the germline V gene (reference sequence). This CDR3 is 15 amino acids long. CDR3 region: CASSLVVFGHYGYTF. In DNA, the CDR3 is TGTGCCAGCAGCTTGGTTGTTTTTGGCCACTATGGCTACACCTTC.

The chain is built from TRBV15 and TRBJ1-5; 8 nucleotides align to TRBD1. The CDR3 runs 16 residues. J was trimmed by 6 bases and V by 6 bases; bases with no gene match: 13. The V gene's germline CDR1 is LNHNV and CDR2 YYDKDF (reference sequence). CDR3: CATRDPGQGSSQPQHF. The CDR3 nucleotides are TGTGCCACCAGGGACCCAGGACAGGGCTCTTCTCAGCCCCAGCATTTT.

V gene TRBV7-9 combines with J gene TRBJ2-3; 12 bases match TRBD2. The CDR3 covers 18 residues. J lost 6 bases, V lost 3 bases, and 13 bases had no gene match. Germline V gene lookup returns CDR1 SEHNR and CDR2 FQNEAQ (reference sequence). Written as DNA, the CDR3 is TGTGCCAGCAGCTTGCCCCCTAGACTAGCGGGGGAGGGGGATACGCAGTATTTT. Translated, it gives CASSLPPRLAGEGDTQYF.

Notes on this clone: Other DNA sequences in this sample translate to the same CDR3. The genes are TRBV24-1 and TRBJ2-7, with 9 nucleotides matching TRBD1. The CDR3 runs to 15 residues. Germline CDR1 and CDR2: KGHDR and SFDVKD. The V gene end was trimmed by 4 bases and the J gene end by 3 bases; junction bases not matched to a gene: 6. CDR3 residues: CATSDPGTGNYEQYF. DNA for the CDR3: TGTGCCACCAGTGACCCCGGGACAGGGAACTACGAGCAGTACTTC.

This chain connects TRBV9 to TRBJ1-2, with unresolved D. Trimming took off 0 bases at V and 0 bases at J, with 15 bases between the two ends. This CDR3 contains 17 residues. Germline loops: CDR1 SGDLS, CDR2 YYNGEE. The CDR3 DNA sequence: TGTGCCAGCAGCGTAGGGTCTTTGGAGCTAGCTAACTATGGCTACACCTTC. It encodes CASSVGSLELANYGYTF.

The genes are TRBV7-3 and TRBJ2-3, with 8 positions matching TRBD2. The CDR3 runs 14 residues. The germline gives CDR1 SGHTA, CDR2 FQGTGA. Trimming removed 5 bases from V and 3 bases from J; junction bases left unmatched: 4. CDR3 protein: CASSRSGRTDTQYF. DNA of the CDR3: TGTGCCAGCAGCAGGAGCGGGAGAACAGATACGCAGTATTTT.

The V gene is TRBV7-8, the J gene TRBJ2-5, with TRBD2 identical over 7 bases. V lost 5 bases to trimming and J lost 12 bases; unmatched junction nucleotides: 12. The CDR3 loop spans 13 amino acids. Germline CDR1 reads SGHVS; CDR2 reads FQNEAQ. In nucleotides, the CDR3 is TGTGCCAGCAGCATCCCCGGACTAGTATTTAAGTACTTC. Translated: CASSIPGLVFKYF.

The J gene is TRBJ2-3, the V gene TRBV7-6; maybe TRBD2 (5 bases). Per germline, CDR1 SGHVS and CDR2 FNYEAQ. The CDR3 spans 17 residues. V was cut by 1 base and J by 0 bases, with 14 bases left in between. DNA of the CDR3: TGTGCCAGCAGCTTAGTCGTCGGGATCCTTAGCACAGATACGCAGTATTTT. This encodes CASSLVVGILSTDTQYF.

The chain employs TRBV29-1 and TRBJ2-7, with D possibly matching TRBD2 (6 bases). The germline V gene has CDR1 SQVTM and CDR2 ANQGSEA. This CDR3 has 16 amino acids. Trimming left V 3 bases short and J 0 bases short, with 18 bases between. The CDR3 spells CSVEGVGGANSYEQYF. DNA for the CDR3: TGCAGCGTTGAGGGTGTAGGCGGGGCGAACTCCTACGAGCAGTACTTC.

This rearrangement joins TRBV2 to TRBJ2-7; D is perhaps TRBD1 (6 bases). The V end was cut by 3 bases, the J end by 0 bases, with 15 bases between. Per germline, CDR1 SNHLY and CDR2 FYNNEI. The CDR3 extends over 16 amino acids. The CDR3 protein is CASSEIHRESSYEQYF. The CDR3 coding sequence is TGTGCCAGCAGTGAGATTCACAGGGAAAGCTCCTACGAGCAGTACTTC.

The chain uses TRBV28 and TRBJ1-1; D is ambiguous. Between the trimmed V and J ends, which lost 2 bases and 8 bases, there was a span of 12 bases. The germline gives CDR1 MDHEN, CDR2 SYDVKM. This CDR3 comprises 13 residues. The CDR3 DNA sequence: TGTGCCAGCAGTTTAGGTCCTACGGTGGAAGCTTTCTTT. It specifies CASSLGPTVEAFF.

The chain couples TRBV6-2 or TRBV6-3 to TRBJ1-1; D may be TRBD1 (5 bases). CDR3 size: 14 residues. Between the trimmed V and J ends, which lost 1 base and 6 bases, there was a span of 12 bases. Germline loops: CDR1 MNHEY, CDR2 SVGEGT. The CDR3 coding sequence is TGTGCCAGCAGTTACTGGGCGGAGGGGCCTGAAGCTTTCTTT. Translated: CASSYWAEGPEAFF.

CDR3 region: CASSLGQGPFSGNTEAFF. CDR3 coding DNA: TGTGCCAGCAGCCTTGGACAGGGTCCGTTTTCGGGGAACACTGAAGCTTTCTTT. This chain joins TRBV7-8 and TRBJ1-1; 8 bases are shared with TRBD1. V shed 5 bases and J 1 base; nucleotides not matched to a gene: 15. CDR1 and CDR2 from the germline V gene are SGHVS and FQNEAQ. There are 18 residues in the CDR3. The whole variable domain, filled in from reference TRBV7-8 and TRBJ1-1, reads GAGVSQSPRYKVAKRGQDVALRCDPISGHVSLFWYQQALGQGPEFLTYFQNEAQLDKSGLPSDRFFAERPEGSVSTLKIQRTQQEDSAVYLCASSLGQGPFSGNTEAFFGQGTRLTVV.

The chain uses TRBV29-1 and TRBJ2-1; no clear D. The CDR3 loop spans 14 amino acids. V was cut by 4 bases and J by 0 bases, with 10 bases left in between. CDR1 is SQVTM and CDR2 is ANQGSEA in the germline V gene. Here the CDR3 reads CSVVSPGSYNEQFF. Written as DNA, the CDR3 is TGCAGCGTTGTATCGCCAGGCTCCTACAATGAGCAGTTCTTC.

The chain employs TRBV9 and TRBJ2-7; 8 positions match TRBD2. Germline CDR1 is SGDLS and CDR2 is YYNGEE. CDR3 length: 15 amino acids. The V and J ends lost 2 bases and 2 bases, in that order; junction bases with no gene match: 6. The CDR3 protein is CASSVSGIGPYEQYF. CDR3 coding DNA: TGTGCCAGCAGCGTTAGCGGGATTGGGCCCTACGAGCAGTACTTC.

The sample holds a few counts of this clone. This chain joins TRBV12-3 or TRBV12-4 and TRBJ2-5; TRBD1 matches 8 bases. This CDR3 is 13 amino acids long. With V trimmed by 5 bases and J by 5 bases, 4 bases remained unmatched. CDR3: CASSTRGLETQYF. The CDR3 DNA is TGTGCCAGCAGTACCAGGGGGCTTGAGACCCAGTACTTC.

Details on this clone: A much larger clone lies a single base off, so this may be a read error. Other nucleotide sequences in the sample specify the same CDR3. The J gene is TRBJ1-1, the V gene TRBV5-1; D is undetermined. Deletions cut 2 bases from V and 1 base from J, with 6 bases between. The CDR3 extends over 13 amino acids. Germline assignment: CDR1 SGHRS and CDR2 YFSETQ. The CDR3 loop is CASSLGGNTEAFF. CDR3 bases: TGCGCCAGCAGCTTAGGAGGGAACACTGAAGCTTTCTTT.

This chain joins TRBV6-1 and TRBJ2-7; 13 bases are a match to TRBD2. Germline V gene data show CDR1 as MNHNS and CDR2 as SASEGT. V was pared by 7 bases and J by 2 bases, with 2 bases of the junction left unmatched. This CDR3 has 14 residues. Written as DNA, the CDR3 is TGTGCCAGCACAGGGACTAGCGGGGCCTACGAGCAGTACTTC. Residues: CASTGTSGAYEQYF.

The rearrangement uses TRBV24-1 and TRBJ1-3; D gene uncertain. Trimming cost V 4 bases and J 1 base, with 7 bases left between them. Germline CDR1 reads KGHDR; CDR2 reads SFDVKD. The CDR3 has 14 amino acids. CDR3 nucleotide sequence: TGTGCCACCAGTGACCCCAGATCTGGAAACACCATATATTTT. Its protein is CATSDPRSGNTIYF.

The chain carries TRBV7-9 and TRBJ1-1; 8 bases are shared with TRBD1. Germline V gene data show CDR1 as SEHNR and CDR2 as FQNEAQ (reference sequence). V shed 3 bases and J 10 bases; nucleotides not matched to a gene: 4. The CDR3 has 12 residues. CDR3 region: CASSFPGGLAFF. The CDR3 region has the DNA TGTGCCAGCAGCTTTCCAGGGGGCCTAGCTTTCTTT. Looking up the rest from reference TRBV7-9 and TRBJ1-1 gives the full variable domain: DTGVSQNPRHKITKRGQNVTFRCDPISEHNRLYWYRQTLGQGPEFLTYFQNEAQLEKSRLLSDRFSAERPKGSFSTLEIQRTEQGDSAMYLCASSFPGGLAFFGQGTRLTVV.

The chain is built from TRBV11-2 and TRBJ2-5; 11 positions match TRBD2. CDR3 size: 15 residues. Trimming at V came to 5 bases and at J to 2 bases, leaving 4 bases not matched to a gene. Germline V CDR1 and CDR2: SGHAT, FQNNGV. DNA for the CDR3: TGTGCCAGCAGCACTCGACTAGCGGGACAAGAGACCCAGTACTTC. This codes for CASSTRLAGQETQYF.